Below, one TCR beta chain is given with its context. Its antigen is still unknown. The entry originates in a study of blood T cells in healthy people across ages. General study results and limits: Measured against age, TCR beta diversity per million T cells decreased in a roughly linear manner.

A sample-barcoded 5' primer and a J-beta primer mix were used in a second PCR of about 6 to 12 cycles. Each cDNA molecule was tagged by a template-switch adaptor with 12 random nucleotides. A single record per CDR3 protein comes from TCRdb applying MiXCR to the 5' RACE reads. The sample consists of fewer than 700,000 distinct CDR3 sequences, about 43% of them appearing once. V lost 5 bases and J lost 13, with 13 bases in between. The CDR3 has 11 residues. CDR1 is SGHDT and CDR2 is YYEEEE in the germline V gene. The source of this sequence is a man older than 75 in good health. The sample consisted of blood. The V call is TRBV5-6, the J call TRBJ2-1; D gene unclear. The CDR3 reads CASSTRETQFF. In DNA form, the CDR3 reads TGTGCCAGCAGTACGAGAGAGACCCAGTTCTTC.